This T cell receptor beta chain was retrieved from a study of response to subunit inactivated influenza vaccine. This clonotype was found a few times. Its antigen is currently unknown. Study-wide results and limits: Few additional T cells are recruited per seasonal influenza vaccination, authors suggested.

TCRdb processed the RT-PCR reads anew with MiXCR; each CDR3 protein has one entry. The sample lists fewer than 700,000 distinct CDR3 sequences; approximately 13% were seen once. This CDR3 comprises 14 residues. V gave up 1 base and J gave up 6 bases, with 13 bases separating them. CDR1 is LGHNA and CDR2 is YNFKEQ in the germline V gene. The chain joins TRBV4-2 to TRBJ2-7; D gene ambiguous. The TCR originated in a man aged 50-59 years who received an inactivated influenza vaccine. The source material was PBMCs from blood, sampled more than 35 days after vaccination. The CDR3 spells CASSQGQNDPEQYF. DNA for the CDR3: TGTGCCAGCAGCCAAGGTCAAAACGATCCCGAGCAGTACTTC.